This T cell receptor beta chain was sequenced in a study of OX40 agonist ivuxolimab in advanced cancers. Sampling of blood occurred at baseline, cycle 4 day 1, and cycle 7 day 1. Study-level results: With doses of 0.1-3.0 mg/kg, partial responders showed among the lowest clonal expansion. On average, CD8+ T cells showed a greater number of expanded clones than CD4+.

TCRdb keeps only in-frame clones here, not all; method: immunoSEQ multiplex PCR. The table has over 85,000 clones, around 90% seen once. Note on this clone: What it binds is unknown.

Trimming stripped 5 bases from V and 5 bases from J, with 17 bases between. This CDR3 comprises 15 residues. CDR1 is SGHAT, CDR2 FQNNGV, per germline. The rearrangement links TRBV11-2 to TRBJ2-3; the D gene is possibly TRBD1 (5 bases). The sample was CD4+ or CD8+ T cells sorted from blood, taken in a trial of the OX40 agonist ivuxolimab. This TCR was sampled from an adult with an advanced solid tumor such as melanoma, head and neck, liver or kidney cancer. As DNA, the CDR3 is TGTGCCAGCAGCCTACGATGGGGCGCCTTAGATACGCAGTATTTT. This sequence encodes CASSLRWGALDTQYF. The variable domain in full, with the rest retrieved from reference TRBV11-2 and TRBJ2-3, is EAGVAQSPRYKIIEKRQSVAFWCNPISGHATLYWYQQILGQGPKLLIQFQNNGVVDDSQLPKDRFSAERLKGVDSTLKIQPAKLEDSAVYLCASSLRWGALDTQYFGPGTRLTVL.